One sample yielded the 26 T cell receptor beta chains listed below, sequenced in a study of T-cell memory formation after mild COVID-19. A single record per CDR3 protein comes from TCRdb applying MiXCR to the 5' RACE reads. The data show roughly 300,000 distinct CDR3 sequences, roughly 8.2% seen once. Sequenced: PBMCs or a T cell subset sorted from them (not recorded which). These TCRs come from a man between 18 and 29 years old who had mild COVID-19 (a few samples of this study predate the infection). Cell type and time point are not known.

In its sample, this clonotype was seen a few times. A much larger clone differs by one base, so this may be a read error. The chain uses TRBV11-2 and TRBJ2-3; the match to TRBD1 covers 8 bases. The germline CDR1 and CDR2 sequences are SGHAT and FQNNGV. The CDR3 contains 14 residues. Trimming removed 4 bases from V and 4 bases from J; junction bases left unmatched: 4. For the CDR3, the DNA is TGTGCCAGCAGCTCAGGGACAGGCCCAGATACGCAGTATTTT. Encoded protein: CASSSGTGPDTQYF.

This clonotype occurred many times. CDR3 DNA: TGTGCCACCAGCAGAGAAGCGGGCCCTGAAGCTTTCTTT. It encodes CATSREAGPEAFF. This rearrangement joins TRBV15 to TRBJ1-1; D is ambiguous. CDR3 length: 13 amino acids. Germline V lookup: CDR1 LNHNV, CDR2 YYDKDF (reference sequence). Trimming took off 0 bases at V and 6 bases at J, with 8 bases between the two ends.

The V and J genes are TRBV28 and TRBJ2-7; 7 nucleotides line up with TRBD1. This CDR3 contains 13 residues. The V segment lost 7 bases and the J segment 1 base; nucleotides outside the gene matches: 4. From germline, CDR1 is MDHEN and CDR2 SYDVKM. In nucleotides, the CDR3 is TGTGCCAGCAATCGACAGGGATCCTACGAGCAGTACGTC. Protein product: CASNRQGSYEQYV.

A few counts support this clonotype. This chain links TRBV5-1 with TRBJ1-5, with 12 bases lining up with TRBD1. In germline, CDR1 is SGHRS, CDR2 YFSETQ. Unmatched junction bases numbered 11, after V lost 4 bases and J lost 9 bases. The CDR3 is 16 amino acids. DNA for the CDR3: TGCGCCAGCAGCCCGACCGGGACAGGGGGCGAAGGGCCCCAGCATTTT. Its translation: CASSPTGTGGEGPQHF. The full variable domain, completed using reference TRBV5-1 and TRBJ1-5, is KAGVTQTPRYLIKTRGQQVTLSCSPISGHRSVSWYQQTPGQGLQFLFEYFSETQRNKGNFPGRFSGRQFSNSRSEMNVSTLELGDSALYLCASSPTGTGGEGPQHFGDGTRLSIL.

The V and J genes are TRBV15 and TRBJ2-2, with D maybe TRBD2 (5 bases). The germline gives CDR1 LNHNV, CDR2 YYDKDF (reference sequence). The V and J ends lost 1 base and 6 bases respectively, with 9 bases between them. CDR3 length equals 14 residues. CDR3 in amino acids: CATSRGWGAGELFF. The CDR3 DNA follows: TGTGCCACCAGCAGAGGTTGGGGAGCCGGGGAGCTGTTTTTT.

The chain recombines TRBV5-1 with TRBJ2-3, with TRBD2 identical over 8 bases. V lost 5 bases and J lost 2; bases outside the gene matches: 13. This CDR3 is 17 amino acids long. Germline V gives CDR1 SGHRS, CDR2 YFSETQ. The CDR3 spells CASRSRSGGFPTDTQYF. The CDR3 coding sequence is TGCGCCAGCAGAAGCCGGAGCGGGGGCTTCCCCACAGATACGCAGTATTTT.

This chain uses TRBV6-5 with TRBJ1-1; D is perhaps TRBD1 (5 bases). V dropped 2 bases and J dropped 4 bases, with 8 bases sitting between them. Germline assignment: CDR1 MNHEY and CDR2 SVGAGI. The CDR3 is 13 amino acids. For the CDR3, the DNA is TGTGCCAGCAGTTACGGCGGGGGCACTGAAGCTTTCTTT. Translation: CASSYGGGTEAFF.

This clonotype has at least ten counts. One end of the junction fails to match germline, which may point to a read error. CDR3 DNA sequence: TGTGCCAGCAGCTTAGGGGTTCAAGAGACCCAGTACTTC. This gives the protein CASSLGVQETQYF. This sequence joins TRBV5-1 and TRBJ2-5; the D gene is possibly TRBD1 (5 bases). Germline V gene lookup returns CDR1 SGHRS and CDR2 YFSETQ. The CDR3 loop spans 13 amino acids.

This clonotype was detected a few times. A much bigger clone sits one base away, suggesting this may be a read error. The rearrangement uses TRBV7-2 and TRBJ2-3, with 7 bases lining up with TRBD2. Germline V gene data show CDR1 as SGHTA and CDR2 as FQGNSA. V lost 6 bases, J lost 1 base, and 1 base stayed unmatched. This CDR3 region has 13 residues. This CDR3 is CASRGGGTDTQYF. The CDR3 DNA reads as TGTGCCAGCAGGGGGGGGGGCACAGATACGCAGTATTTT. The whole variable domain, filled in from reference TRBV7-2 and TRBJ2-3, reads GAGVSQSPSNKVTEKGKDVELRCDPISGHTALYWYRQSLGQGLEFLIYFQGNSAPDKSGLPSDRFSAERTGGSVSTLTIQRTQQEDSAVYLCASRGGGTDTQYFGPGTRLTVL.

V usage is TRBV7-2 and J usage is TRBJ2-7, with D uncertain. Germline V gene data show CDR1 as SGHTA and CDR2 as FQGNSA. CDR3 size: 11 residues. V lost 1 base and J lost 7, with 5 bases in between. In DNA, the CDR3 is TGTGCCAGCAGCTTAGTCGCGGAGCAGTACTTC. This translates into CASSLVAEQYF.

This sequence joins TRBV5-6 and TRBJ2-2; D uncertain. In germline, CDR1 is SGHDT, CDR2 YYEEEE. V was pared by 1 base and J by 6 bases, with 13 bases between. The CDR3 runs 15 residues. This CDR3 is CASSLLSAGPGELFF. The CDR3 bases are TGTGCCAGCAGCTTGCTATCAGCAGGCCCCGGGGAGCTGTTTTTT.

This clonotype came up many times. V usage is TRBV6-5 and J usage is TRBJ2-1; 8 positions agree with TRBD2. Trimming at V came to 2 bases and at J to 3 bases, leaving 3 bases not matched to a gene. The germline V gene has CDR1 MNHEY and CDR2 SVGAGI. CDR3 length: 15 residues. CDR3 coding DNA: TGTGCCAGCAGTTACATTAGCGGGGTCTACAATGAGCAGTTCTTC. Protein: CASSYISGVYNEQFF.

Ten or more counts support this clonotype. The chain joins TRBV6-2 or TRBV6-3 to TRBJ1-6, with TRBD1 identical over 11 bases. Germline CDR1 and CDR2: MNHEY and SVGEGT. Trimming cost V 6 bases and J 6 bases; bases outside gene matches: 7. The CDR3 loop spans 16 amino acids. The CDR3: CASRMDRGLLNSPLHF. The DNA of the CDR3 is TGTGCCAGCAGGATGGACAGGGGGCTTCTTAATTCACCCCTCCACTTT.

Ten or more counts support this clonotype. The V gene is TRBV10-3, the J gene TRBJ1-1; perhaps TRBD1 as D (6 bases). In germline, CDR1 is ENHRY, CDR2 SYGVKD. The V gene lost 7 bases and the J gene lost 2 bases, with 11 bases spanning the gap. This CDR3 has 13 residues. The CDR3: CAITGQFNTEAFF. Written as DNA, the CDR3 is TGTGCCATCACTGGACAGTTTAACACTGAAGCTTTCTTT.

The chain combines TRBV12-3 or TRBV12-4 with TRBJ2-4; TRBD1 is a possible D gene (6 bases). The CDR3 length is 15 residues. Deletions cut 7 bases from V and 0 bases from J, with 13 bases between. The CDR3 region has the DNA TGTGCCAGCAAACAACAGGGTTTAGCCAAAAACATTCAGTACTTC. This encodes CASKQQGLAKNIQYF.

This chain uses TRBV4-2 with TRBJ2-7, with D maybe TRBD1 (6 bases). Looked up from germline, CDR1 is LGHNA and CDR2 is YNFKEQ. The CDR3 length is 15 residues. With 0 bases removed from V and 3 bases from J, the gap between germline ends came to 12 bases. CDR3 DNA sequence: TGTGCCAGCAGCCAAGATCTGGACAGTCTCTACGAGCAGTACTTC. Its translation is CASSQDLDSLYEQYF.

Only a few counts were recorded for this clonotype. The chain is built from TRBV12-3 or TRBV12-4 and TRBJ2-6; D ambiguous. The CDR3 totals 17 residues. V dropped 6 bases and J dropped 0 bases, with 15 bases sitting between them. The CDR3 coding sequence is TGTGCCAGCAGCTTTCTACGGATCAGCTCTGGGGCCAACGTCCTGACTTTC. It is translated as CASSFLRISSGANVLTF.

The chain couples TRBV5-1 to TRBJ1-6, with 8 bases aligning to TRBD1. CDR1 is SGHRS, CDR2 YFSETQ, per germline. Unmatched junction bases numbered 4, after V lost 5 bases and J lost 12 bases. This CDR3 has 12 residues. CDR3 in DNA: TGCGCCAGCAGTACAGGGGGTGGACCCCTCCACTTT. Encoded protein: CASSTGGGPLHF.

The sample holds many counts of this clonotype. This chain links TRBV7-9 with TRBJ1-5; 8 bases map to TRBD1. The germline gives CDR1 SEHNR, CDR2 FQNEAQ (reference sequence). This CDR3 comprises 17 residues. With V trimmed by 3 bases and J by 3 bases, 10 bases remained unmatched. The CDR3 is CASSFLNPDRANQPQHF. The CDR3 DNA reads TGTGCCAGCAGCTTTCTCAACCCGGACAGGGCCAATCAGCCCCAGCATTTT. Combining the CDR3 with reference TRBV7-9 and TRBJ1-5 gives the whole variable domain DTGVSQNPRHKITKRGQNVTFRCDPISEHNRLYWYRQTLGQGPEFLTYFQNEAQLEKSRLLSDRFSAERPKGSFSTLEIQRTEQGDSAMYLCASSFLNPDRANQPQHFGDGTRLSIL.

This clonotype was picked up a small number of times. The V gene is TRBV5-6, the J gene TRBJ1-5, with TRBD1 as a possible D gene (5 bases). Germline CDR1 SGHDT, CDR2 YYEEEE. The CDR3 has 16 amino acids. V lost 4 bases and J lost 0, with 14 bases in between. The CDR3 reads CASSASGRYSNQPQHF. Here the CDR3 DNA reads TGTGCCAGCAGCGCCTCAGGGCGTTATAGCAATCAGCCCCAGCATTTT.

This clonotype was detected ten times or more. The chain carries TRBV11-2 and TRBJ1-2, with unresolved D. The V and J ends lost 1 base and 4 bases respectively, with 7 bases between them. The CDR3 loop spans 13 amino acids. The germline V gene has CDR1 SGHAT and CDR2 FQNNGV. CDR3 in amino acids: CASSLVGSYGYTF. CDR3 in DNA: TGTGCCAGCAGCTTAGTTGGTAGCTATGGCTACACCTTC.

This chain uses TRBV9 with TRBJ1-2; 7 nucleotides agree with TRBD1. The CDR3 loop spans 15 amino acids. With V trimmed by 4 bases and J by 4 bases, 10 bases remained unmatched. Germline V lookup: CDR1 SGDLS, CDR2 YYNGEE. CDR3 nucleotides: TGTGCCAGCAGCAAACCGGGACAGCCCCTCTATGGCTACACCTTC. This gives the protein CASSKPGQPLYGYTF.

The chain is built from TRBV11-2 and TRBJ1-2; 7 positions match TRBD1. The junction had 9 bases not matched to a gene; V was cut back by 1 base and J by 4 bases. In germline, CDR1 is SGHAT, CDR2 FQNNGV. CDR3 length equals 16 residues. CDR3 sequence (DNA): TGTGCCAGCAGCTTAGGGGACAGAACCCTCCCCTATGGCTACACCTTC. It specifies CASSLGDRTLPYGYTF.

The V gene is TRBV6-2 or TRBV6-3, the J gene TRBJ1-2; 7 bases line up with TRBD1. The CDR3 has 14 residues. The junction had 11 bases not matched to a gene; V was cut back by 5 bases and J by 8 bases. Germline-derived CDR1 and CDR2 are MNHEY and SVGEGT. The CDR3 here is CASSKRGRVEGYTF. Written as DNA, the CDR3 is TGTGCCAGCAGTAAGAGGGGGCGAGTAGAAGGCTACACCTTC.

The sample holds a few counts of this clonotype. J is TRBJ2-5 and V is TRBV6-2 or TRBV6-3, with TRBD2 identical over 9 bases. Trimming at V came to 6 bases and at J to 2 bases, leaving 4 bases not matched to a gene. Germline V gives CDR1 MNHEY, CDR2 SVGEGT. This CDR3 comprises 14 residues. CDR3 in amino acids: CASSQAGGQETQYF. DNA for the CDR3: TGTGCCAGCAGCCAAGCGGGGGGACAAGAGACCCAGTACTTC.

This sequence joins TRBV7-2 and TRBJ1-1; D is possibly TRBD1 (5 bases). Germline values: CDR1 SGHTA, CDR2 FQGNSA. Trimming stripped 6 bases from V and 1 base from J, with 9 bases between. The CDR3 length is 13 residues. This chain's CDR3 is CASRKTENTEAFF. For the CDR3, the DNA is TGTGCCAGCAGGAAGACAGAGAACACTGAAGCTTTCTTT.